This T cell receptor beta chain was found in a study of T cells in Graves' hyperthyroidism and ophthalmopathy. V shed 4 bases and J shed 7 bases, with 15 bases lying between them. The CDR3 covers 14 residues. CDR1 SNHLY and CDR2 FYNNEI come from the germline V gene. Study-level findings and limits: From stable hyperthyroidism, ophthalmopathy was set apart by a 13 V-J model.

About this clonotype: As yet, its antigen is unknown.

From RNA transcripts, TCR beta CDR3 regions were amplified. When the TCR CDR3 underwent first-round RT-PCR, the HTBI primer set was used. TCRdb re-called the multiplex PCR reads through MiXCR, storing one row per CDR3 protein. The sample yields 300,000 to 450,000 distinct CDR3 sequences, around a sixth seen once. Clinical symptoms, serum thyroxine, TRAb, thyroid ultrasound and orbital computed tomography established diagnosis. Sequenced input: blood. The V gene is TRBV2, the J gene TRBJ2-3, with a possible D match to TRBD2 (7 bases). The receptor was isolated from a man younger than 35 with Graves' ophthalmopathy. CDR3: CASSVGGGRNTQYF. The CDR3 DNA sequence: TGTGCCAGCAGTGTAGGGGGGGGGCGGAATACGCAGTATTTT.